This T cell receptor (beta chain) came from a study of blood T cell repertoires in COVID-19. On the study more broadly: The origin of the acute and convalescent COVID-19 samples was the United States, Italy and Spain. The analysed material was cDNA or gDNA that came from T cells, B-cell-depleted T cells, or PBMCs.

One Seattle source followed patients from active infection through their disease course. CDR1 and CDR2 from the germline V gene are MNHEY and SVGAGI. The CDR3 totals 13 residues. V gave up 10 bases and J gave up 9 bases, with 16 bases separating them. Per the authors' pipeline: Estimates of nucleated cell counts were drawn from the amplification of reference gene primers. Sequencing was performed with immunoSEQ multiplex PCR; in TCRdb, only in-frame clones are kept and a portion is missing. Clone size and the V and J calls come from that table; the DNA yielded D and trimming. This table has under 350,000 clones, over 85% appearing once.

Sample: peripheral blood. V gene TRBV6-5 combines with J gene TRBJ1-6, with a possible D match to TRBD1 (6 bases). The sequence was obtained from a woman under 40 with COVID-19, enrolled during active disease. The CDR3, as DNA: TGTGCCACCCGACGGGGGGCCGGTTCACCCCTCCACTTT. It specifies CATRRGAGSPLHF.